This T cell receptor (beta chain) was obtained from a study of blood T cell repertoires in COVID-19. Study-wide background: PBMCs, B-cell-depleted T cells, or T cells provided the cDNA or gDNA that made up the material.

The CDR3 runs to 16 residues. CDR1 is MNHEY, CDR2 SMNVEV, per germline (reference sequence). V dropped 2 bases and J dropped 3 bases, with 17 bases sitting between them. Authors' analysis steps: Amplified reference gene primers provided the basis for estimating nucleated cell counts. Sequenced by immunoSEQ multiplex PCR; TCRdb stores in-frame clones only, minus some. V and J calls and clone size are those listed in that table; D and trimming were worked out from the DNA. The sample records 310,000 or so clones, about 89% being singletons. The rearrangement links TRBV27 to TRBJ2-7; D possibly corresponds to TRBD2 (6 bases). The source of this sequence is a woman aged 25 to 39 with COVID-19, enrolled during active disease. Sequenced: peripheral blood. The CDR3 loop is CASSLIGLNPDYEQYF. The CDR3 coding sequence is TGTGCCAGCAGTTTAATAGGACTAAACCCCGACTACGAGCAGTACTTC.